Described below is a single TCR beta chain sequence and its context. The record originates from a study of radiotherapy plus CTLA-4 blockade in lung cancer. TCRdb's table, derived via immunoSEQ multiplex PCR, lists solely in-frame clones and lacks some. This sample yields 90,000 to 100,000 clones, of which roughly 85% are seen a single time; more than 20% belongs to the top ten. The V gene end was trimmed by 5 bases and the J gene end by 0 bases; junction bases not matched to a gene: 5. The germline V gene has CDR1 SGHTA and CDR2 FQGTGA. The length of the CDR3 is 15 residues. The source was peripheral blood, collected from a patient treated with radiotherapy plus ipilimumab. The source is a human donor with non-small cell lung cancer that progressed on radiotherapy plus ipilimumab. The V gene is TRBV7-3, the J gene TRBJ1-2; 8 bases match TRBD1. The CDR3 region is CASSPTGGTNYGYTF. The CDR3 bases are TGTGCCAGCAGCCCAACAGGGGGAACTAACTATGGCTACACCTTC.